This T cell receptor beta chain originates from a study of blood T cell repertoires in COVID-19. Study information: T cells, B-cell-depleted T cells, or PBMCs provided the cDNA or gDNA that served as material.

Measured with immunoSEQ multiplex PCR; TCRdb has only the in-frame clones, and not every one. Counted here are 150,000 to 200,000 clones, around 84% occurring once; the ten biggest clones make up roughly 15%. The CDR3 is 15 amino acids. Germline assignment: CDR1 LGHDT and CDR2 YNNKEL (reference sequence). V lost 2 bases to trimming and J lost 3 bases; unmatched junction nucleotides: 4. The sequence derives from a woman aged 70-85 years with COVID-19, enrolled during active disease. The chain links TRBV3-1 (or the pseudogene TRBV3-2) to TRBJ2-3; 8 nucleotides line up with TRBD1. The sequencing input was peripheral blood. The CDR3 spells CASSQSDRETDTQYF. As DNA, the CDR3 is TGTGCCAGCAGCCAATCGGACAGGGAGACAGATACGCAGTATTTT.